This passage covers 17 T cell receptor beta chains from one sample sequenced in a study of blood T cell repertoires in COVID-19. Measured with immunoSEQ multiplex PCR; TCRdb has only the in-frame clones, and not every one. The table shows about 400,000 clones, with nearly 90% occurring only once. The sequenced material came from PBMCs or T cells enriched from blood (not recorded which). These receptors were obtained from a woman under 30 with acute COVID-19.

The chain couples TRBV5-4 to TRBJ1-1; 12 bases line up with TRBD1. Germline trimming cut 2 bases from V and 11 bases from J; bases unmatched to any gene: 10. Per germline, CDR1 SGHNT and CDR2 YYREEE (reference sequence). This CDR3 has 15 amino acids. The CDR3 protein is CASSLPGQGAPGAFF. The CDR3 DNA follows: TGTGCCAGCAGCTTACCGGGACAGGGGGCGCCAGGGGCTTTCTTT.

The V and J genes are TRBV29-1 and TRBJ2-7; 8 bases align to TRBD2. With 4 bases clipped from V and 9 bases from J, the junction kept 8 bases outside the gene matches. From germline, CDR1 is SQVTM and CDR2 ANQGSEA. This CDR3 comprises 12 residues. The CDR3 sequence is CSVGALREGQYF. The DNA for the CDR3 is TGCAGCGTTGGGGCCTTACGGGAGGGGCAGTACTTC.

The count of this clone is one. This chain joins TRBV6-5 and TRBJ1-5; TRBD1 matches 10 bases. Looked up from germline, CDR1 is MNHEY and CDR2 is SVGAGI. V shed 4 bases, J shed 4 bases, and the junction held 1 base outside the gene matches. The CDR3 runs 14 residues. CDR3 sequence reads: CASSSGQGNQPQHF. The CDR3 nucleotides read TGTGCCAGCAGTTCGGGACAGGGGAATCAGCCCCAGCATTTT.

The CDR3 DNA reads TGTGCCAGCAGTTATTCTAGCGGTGGGGTAGAGACCCAGTACTTC. It is translated as CASSYSSGGVETQYF. The chain employs TRBV6-2 or TRBV6-3 and TRBJ2-5, with 7 positions matching TRBD2. This CDR3 has 15 amino acids. V lost 3 bases to trimming and J lost 4 bases; unmatched junction nucleotides: 8. CDR1 and CDR2 (germline): MNHEY, SVGEGT.

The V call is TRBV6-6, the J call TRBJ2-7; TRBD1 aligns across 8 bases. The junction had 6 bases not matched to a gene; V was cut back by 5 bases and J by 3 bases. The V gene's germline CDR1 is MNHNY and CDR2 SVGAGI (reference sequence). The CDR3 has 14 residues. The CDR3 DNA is TGTGCCAGCAGTATACAGGGGGGTAGCTACGAGCAGTACTTC. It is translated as CASSIQGGSYEQYF.

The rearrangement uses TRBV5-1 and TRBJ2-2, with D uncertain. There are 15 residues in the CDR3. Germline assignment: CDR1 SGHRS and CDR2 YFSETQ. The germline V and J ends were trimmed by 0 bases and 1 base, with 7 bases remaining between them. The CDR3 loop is CASSLGQRNTGELFF. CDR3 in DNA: TGCGCCAGCAGCTTGGGGCAACGGAACACCGGGGAGCTGTTTTTT.

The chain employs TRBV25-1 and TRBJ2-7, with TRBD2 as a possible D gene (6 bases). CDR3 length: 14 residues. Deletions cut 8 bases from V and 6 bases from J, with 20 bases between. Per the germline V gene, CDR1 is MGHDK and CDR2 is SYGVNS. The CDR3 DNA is TGTGCCAGCGATTCGGGAGAAACAGTTAGCGAGCAGTACTTC. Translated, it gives CASDSGETVSEQYF.

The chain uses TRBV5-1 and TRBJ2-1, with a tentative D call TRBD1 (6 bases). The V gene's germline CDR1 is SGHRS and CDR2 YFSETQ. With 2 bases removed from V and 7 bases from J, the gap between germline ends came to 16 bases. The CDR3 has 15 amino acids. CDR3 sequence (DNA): TGCGCCAGCAGCTTTACAGGGTCCCCTAGTAATGAGCAGTTCTTC. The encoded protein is CASSFTGSPSNEQFF.

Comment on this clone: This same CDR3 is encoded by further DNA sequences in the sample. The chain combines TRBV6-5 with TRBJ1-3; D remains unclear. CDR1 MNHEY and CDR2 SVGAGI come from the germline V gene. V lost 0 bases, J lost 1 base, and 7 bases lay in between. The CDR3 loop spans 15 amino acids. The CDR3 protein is CASSYSRGSGNTIYF. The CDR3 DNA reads TGTGCCAGCAGTTACTCGAGAGGATCTGGAAACACCATATATTTT.

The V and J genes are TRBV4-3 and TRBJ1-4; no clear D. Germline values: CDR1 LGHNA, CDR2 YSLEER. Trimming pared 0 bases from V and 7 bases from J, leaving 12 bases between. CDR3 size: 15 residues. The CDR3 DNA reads TGCGCCAGCAGCCAAGATGGGAGGGCAGGTGAAAAACTGTTTTTT. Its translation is CASSQDGRAGEKLFF.

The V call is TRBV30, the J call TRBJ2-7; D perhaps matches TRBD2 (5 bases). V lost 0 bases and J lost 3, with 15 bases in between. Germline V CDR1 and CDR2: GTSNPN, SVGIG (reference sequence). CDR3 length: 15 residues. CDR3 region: CAWSVPRLAVYEQYF. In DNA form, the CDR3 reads TGTGCCTGGAGTGTACCCCGCCTAGCTGTCTACGAGCAGTACTTC.

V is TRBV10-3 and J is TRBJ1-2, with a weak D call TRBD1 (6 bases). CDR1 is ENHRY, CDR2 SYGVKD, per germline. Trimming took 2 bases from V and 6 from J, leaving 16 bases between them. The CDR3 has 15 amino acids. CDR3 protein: CAISEMVSGEHGYTF. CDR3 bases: TGTGCCATCAGTGAGATGGTGTCAGGGGAGCATGGCTACACCTTC.

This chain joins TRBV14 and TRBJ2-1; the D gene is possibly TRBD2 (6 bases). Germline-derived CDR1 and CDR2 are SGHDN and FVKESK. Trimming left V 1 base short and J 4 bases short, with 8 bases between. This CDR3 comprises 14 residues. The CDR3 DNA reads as TGTGCCAGCAGCCAAGGGGACTGGTACAATGAGCAGTTCTTC. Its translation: CASSQGDWYNEQFF.

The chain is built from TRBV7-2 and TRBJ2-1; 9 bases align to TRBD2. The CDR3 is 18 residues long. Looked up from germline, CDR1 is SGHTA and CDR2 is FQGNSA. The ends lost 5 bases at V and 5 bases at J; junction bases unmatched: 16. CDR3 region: CASSPRKLAGRRHNEQFF. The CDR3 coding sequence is TGTGCCAGCAGCCCACGGAAACTAGCGGGTCGGAGACACAATGAGCAGTTCTTC.

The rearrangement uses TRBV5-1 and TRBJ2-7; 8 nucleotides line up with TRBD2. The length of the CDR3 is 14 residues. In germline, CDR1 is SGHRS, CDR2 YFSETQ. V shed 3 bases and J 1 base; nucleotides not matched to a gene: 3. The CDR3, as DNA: TGCGCCAGCAGCTCGACTAGCGAATCCTACGAGCAGTACTTC. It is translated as CASSSTSESYEQYF.

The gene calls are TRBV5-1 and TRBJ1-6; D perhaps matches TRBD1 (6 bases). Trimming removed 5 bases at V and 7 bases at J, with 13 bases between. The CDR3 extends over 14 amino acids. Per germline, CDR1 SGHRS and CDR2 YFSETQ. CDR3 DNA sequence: TGCGCCAGCAGATGGGACACCCTCAATTCACCCCTCCACTTT. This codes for CASRWDTLNSPLHF.

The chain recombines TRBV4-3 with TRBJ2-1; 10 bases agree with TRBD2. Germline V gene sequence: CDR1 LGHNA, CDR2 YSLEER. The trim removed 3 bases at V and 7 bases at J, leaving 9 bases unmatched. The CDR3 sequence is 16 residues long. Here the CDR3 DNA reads TGCGCCAGCAGCCAGAGCACGGGACTAGCGACTAATGAGCAGTTCTTC. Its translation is CASSQSTGLATNEQFF.